The text below deals with one T cell receptor beta chain. Assay: immunoSEQ multiplex PCR; the TCRdb copy retains only in-frame clones and omits some. The repertoire holds over 90,000 clones, roughly 94% seen once, with roughly 2.5% in the top ten. The CDR3 contains 15 residues. Germline V gene data show CDR1 as PRHDT and CDR2 as FYEKMQ (reference sequence). V was clipped by 2 bases and J by 7 bases, with 12 bases between them. The data originate from a study of control samples from healthy donors and cancer patients. This chain connects TRBV13 to TRBJ1-6; a possible D gene is TRBD1 (6 bases). The sequencing input was blood. This clonotype was sampled from a woman aged 18-29 years in good health. CDR3 sequence: CASSLKGRGNSPLHF. CDR3 in DNA: TGTGCCAGCAGCTTAAAAGGCAGGGGAAATTCACCCCTCCACTTT.